This entry lists 4 T cell receptor beta chains sequenced from one sample in a study of STAT3 mutations in large granular lymphocyte leukemia. Sequencing used immunoSEQ multiplex PCR; TCRdb keeps in-frame clones, though not all of them. The repertoire holds about 1,600 clones, with roughly nine tenths as singletons. No cognate antigen is known for these TCRs. The study, taken as a whole, reports: At least one immunodominant TCR beta clonotype appeared in every T-cell large granular lymphocyte leukemia patient.

Sequencing used peripheral blood mononuclear cells. These receptors were collected from a woman aged 35 to 49 with T-cell large granular lymphocyte leukemia. Some clones in this sample may be carry-over from other donors' samples.

The rearrangement joins TRBV5-1 to TRBJ1-2, with 9 bases aligning to TRBD1. From germline, CDR1 is SGHRS and CDR2 YFSETQ. With 7 bases clipped from V and 2 bases from J, the junction kept 6 bases outside the gene matches. This CDR3 region has 14 residues. CDR3 residues: CASGTGNENYGYTF. The CDR3 DNA sequence: TGCGCCAGCGGGACAGGGAACGAGAACTATGGCTACACCTTC.

The chain has TRBV5-8 and TRBJ1-5, with D perhaps TRBD1 (6 bases). V lost 2 bases and J 0 bases, leaving 12 bases between the germline ends. Per the germline V gene, CDR1 is SGHTS and CDR2 is YDEGEE. This CDR3 spans 16 amino acids. The CDR3, as DNA: TGTGCCAGCAGCTTACAAGGGACATATAGCAATCAGCCCCAGCATTTT. Encoded protein: CASSLQGTYSNQPQHF.

The chain links TRBV18 to TRBJ1-1; possibly TRBD1 for D (6 bases). There are 13 residues in the CDR3. From germline, CDR1 is KGHSH and CDR2 LQKENI. V lost 4 bases and J 1 base, leaving 7 bases between the germline ends. The CDR3 is CASSLGQNTEAFF. CDR3 coding DNA: TGTGCCAGCTCACTGGGACAGAACACTGAAGCTTTCTTT.

The V and J genes are TRBV30 and TRBJ1-2; TRBD1 agrees at 8 bases. CDR3 length equals 12 residues. Germline CDR1 GTSNPN, CDR2 SVGIG (reference sequence). J lost 7 bases, V lost 2 bases, and 3 bases had no gene match. CDR3 DNA sequence: TGTGCCTGGAGTCCAGGGGGCTCTGGCTACACCTTC. Protein product: CAWSPGGSGYTF.